The 22 T cell receptor beta chains in this list originate from one sample, sequenced in a study of neoadjuvant anti-PD-1 for oral cavity cancer. The protocol was immunoSEQ multiplex PCR, while the TCRdb copy is restricted to in-frame clones and leaves out a portion. The table has approximately 67,000 clones, about 83% seen once. The sequencing used PBMCs, collected before nivolumab (anti-PD-1) treatment. The receptors originated from a person aged 40 to 85 with oral cavity squamous cell carcinoma.

This rearrangement joins TRBV20-1 to TRBJ2-5; D unresolved. The V end lost 5 bases, the J end lost 0 bases, and 1 base lay between the germline ends. This CDR3 region has 10 residues. Germline CDR1 reads DFQATT; CDR2 reads SNEGSKA (reference sequence). CDR3 loop: CSAYQETQYF. In nucleotides, the CDR3 is TGCAGTGCTTACCAAGAGACCCAGTACTTC.

The chain employs TRBV18 and TRBJ1-2; tentative D call: TRBD1 (6 bases). The germline V gene encodes CDR1 KGHSH and CDR2 LQKENI. This CDR3 is 14 amino acids long. V dropped 1 base and J dropped 8 bases, with 14 bases sitting between them. The CDR3 DNA reads as TGTGCCAGCTCACCACAACAGGGAACGGGCGGCTACACCTTC. It codes for CASSPQQGTGGYTF.

The V gene is TRBV2, the J gene TRBJ2-2; maybe TRBD2 (5 bases). Germline V lookup: CDR1 SNHLY, CDR2 FYNNEI. Trimming removed 3 bases at V and 2 bases at J, with 7 bases between. The CDR3 loop spans 14 amino acids. In DNA, the CDR3 is TGTGCCAGCAGTGAGACTACAAACACCGGGGAGCTGTTTTTT. As protein: CASSETTNTGELFF.

V is TRBV19 and J is TRBJ1-2; D gene uncertain. Trimming stripped 2 bases from V and 2 bases from J, with 6 bases between. This CDR3 region has 13 residues. The germline CDR1 and CDR2 sequences are LNHDA and SQIVND (reference sequence). This CDR3 reads CASSIIGNYGYTF. The CDR3 DNA sequence: TGTGCCAGTAGTATAATTGGGAACTATGGCTACACCTTC.

The chain combines TRBV4-1 with TRBJ1-1; 9 nucleotides align to TRBD1. The ends lost 1 base at V and 5 bases at J; junction bases unmatched: 5. Germline-derived CDR1 and CDR2 are MGHRA and YSYEKL. The CDR3 covers 15 residues. The chain's CDR3 is CASSQAYRGRTEAFF. CDR3 nucleotide sequence: TGCGCCAGCAGCCAAGCCTACAGGGGGCGGACTGAAGCTTTCTTT.

The chain joins TRBV6-1 to TRBJ2-7, with TRBD1 matching over 8 bases. The CDR3 is 14 amino acids. Unmatched junction bases numbered 2, after V lost 4 bases and J lost 0 bases. Germline CDR1 and CDR2: MNHNS and SASEGT. In DNA, the CDR3 is TGTGCCAGCAGTGGGACAGGGCACTCCTACGAGCAGTACTTC. Protein: CASSGTGHSYEQYF.

This chain connects TRBV18 to TRBJ1-3, with a possible D match to TRBD1 (6 bases). CDR3 length: 15 residues. V lost 5 bases to trimming and J lost 0 bases, with 11 bases between them. The germline CDR1 and CDR2 sequences are KGHSH and LQKENI. CDR3 in DNA: TGTGCCAGCTCATCCCGACAGGCCTCTGGAAACACCATATATTTT. Residues: CASSSRQASGNTIYF.

The rearrangement joins TRBV28 to TRBJ1-1; 7 bases map to TRBD1. Losses at the gene ends were 4 bases for V and 11 bases for J; bases not matched to a gene: 13. Per germline, CDR1 MDHEN and CDR2 SYDVKM. The CDR3 is 14 residues long. For the CDR3, the DNA is TGTGCCAGCAGTTCACAAACAGGGGCTGGGGGGGCTTTCTTT. This encodes CASSSQTGAGGAFF. Full variable domain (missing parts from reference TRBV28 and TRBJ1-1): DVKVTQSSRYLVKRTGEKVFLECVQDMDHENMFWYRQDPGLGLRLIYFSYDVKMKEKGDIPEGYSVSREKKERFSLILESASTNQTSMYLCASSSQTGAGGAFFGQGTRLTVV.

This clone was found a few times. This sequence joins TRBV6-5 and TRBJ2-1; D might be TRBD1 (6 bases). With 5 bases removed from V and 7 bases from J, the gap between germline ends came to 9 bases. The CDR3 is 12 amino acids. Germline V lookup: CDR1 MNHEY, CDR2 SVGAGI. The CDR3 protein is CASSVTGNEQFF. The CDR3 DNA is TGTGCCAGCAGTGTCACAGGGAATGAGCAGTTCTTC.

The CDR3 region has the DNA TGTGCCAGCAGTTTCCTAGGGGGGGCTGAGAATGAGCAGTTCTTC. It encodes CASSFLGGAENEQFF. This chain joins TRBV27 and TRBJ2-1; D is perhaps TRBD2 (7 bases). The germline V and J ends were trimmed by 3 bases and 7 bases, with 16 bases remaining between them. Germline V gene sequence: CDR1 MNHEY, CDR2 SMNVEV (reference sequence). The CDR3 sequence is 15 residues long.

This chain connects TRBV7-9 to TRBJ2-7, with 12 positions matching TRBD1. V was clipped by 8 bases and J by 3 bases; unmatched bases: 11. This CDR3 has 16 residues. The germline V gene encodes CDR1 SEHNR and CDR2 FQNEAQ (reference sequence). The CDR3 reads CASAGTGGLSYYEQYF. CDR3 coding DNA: TGTGCCAGCGCCGGGACAGGGGGCCTAAGCTACTACGAGCAGTACTTC.

V usage is TRBV7-9 and J usage is TRBJ2-2; D is undetermined. The germline gives CDR1 SEHNR, CDR2 FQNEAQ (reference sequence). Deletions cut 0 bases from V and 0 bases from J, with 5 bases between. The CDR3 totals 15 residues. CDR3 coding DNA: TGTGCCAGCAGCTTAGCGCTAGCGAACACCGGGGAGCTGTTTTTT. This encodes CASSLALANTGELFF. Complete variable domain (other parts from reference TRBV7-9 and TRBJ2-2): DTGVSQNPRHKITKRGQNVTFRCDPISEHNRLYWYRQTLGQGPEFLTYFQNEAQLEKSRLLSDRFSAERPKGSFSTLEIQRTEQGDSAMYLCASSLALANTGELFFGEGSRLTVL.

The chain recombines TRBV7-9 with TRBJ2-7, with D perhaps matching TRBD1 or TRBD2 (7 bases each). There are 14 residues in the CDR3. Per the germline V gene, CDR1 is SEHNR and CDR2 is FQNEAQ (reference sequence). V was clipped by 4 bases and J by 6 bases, with 16 bases between them. This chain's CDR3 is CASSSVQGGSEQYF. The CDR3 DNA reads TGTGCCAGCAGCTCGGTCCAGGGGGGGAGCGAGCAGTACTTC.

In this sample, this clone turned up once. The chain employs TRBV9 and TRBJ1-2; a possible D gene is TRBD1 (6 bases). Trimming pared 3 bases from V and 9 bases from J, leaving 27 bases between. Germline values: CDR1 SGDLS, CDR2 YYNGEE. The CDR3 is 17 amino acids. CDR3 sequence reads: CASSELGAGPMMMSYTF. The CDR3 nucleotides read TGTGCCAGCAGCGAGTTGGGGGCAGGCCCTATGATGATGAGCTACACCTTC.

The chain is built from TRBV29-1 and TRBJ2-7; tentatively, D is TRBD1 (6 bases). V shed 4 bases and J shed 6 bases, with 10 bases lying between them. This CDR3 spans 11 amino acids. The germline CDR1 and CDR2 sequences are SQVTM and ANQGSEA. As DNA, the CDR3 is TGCAGCGTTGCACAGGGAAGCGAGCAGTACTTC. Translated, it gives CSVAQGSEQYF.

The chain employs TRBV7-3 and TRBJ2-5; perhaps TRBD2 as D (6 bases). CDR3 size: 16 residues. Between the trimmed V and J ends, which lost 1 base and 2 bases, there was a span of 14 bases. Germline lookup yields CDR1 SGHTA and CDR2 FQGTGA. CDR3 residues: CASSLNNGAGQETQYF. The CDR3 DNA is TGTGCCAGCAGCTTAAATAATGGGGCGGGACAAGAGACCCAGTACTTC.

The DNA for the CDR3 is TGCGCCAGCAGCTTGGACAGGGCTTCACCCCTCCACTTT. Translating gives CASSLDRASPLHF. The rearrangement links TRBV5-1 to TRBJ1-6, with D perhaps TRBD1 (6 bases). Germline CDR1 reads SGHRS; CDR2 reads YFSETQ. The CDR3 totals 13 residues. Trimming took off 0 bases at V and 9 bases at J, with 7 bases between the two ends.

This clone came up once. V and J are TRBV7-9 and TRBJ1-5; D may be TRBD1 (6 bases). CDR1 is SEHNR, CDR2 FQNEAQ, per germline (reference sequence). Trimming cost V 5 bases and J 3 bases, with 17 bases left between them. The CDR3 is 16 residues long. DNA for the CDR3: TGTGCCAGCAGCCCCAATTCCGGGGGCTCCAATCAGCCCCAGCATTTT. This codes for CASSPNSGGSNQPQHF.

V and J are TRBV7-7 and TRBJ2-7; 8 bases map to TRBD2. The trim removed 1 base at V and 4 bases at J, leaving 6 bases unmatched. Germline CDR1 and CDR2: SSHAT and FNYEAQ (reference sequence). The length of the CDR3 is 15 residues. For the CDR3, the DNA is TGTGCCAGCAGCTTAGGTACTAGCGGAATTTACGAGCAGTACTTC. As protein: CASSLGTSGIYEQYF. Combining the CDR3 with reference TRBV7-7 and TRBJ2-7 gives the whole variable domain GAGVSQSPRYKVTKRGQDVTLRCDPISSHATLYWYQQALGQGPEFLTYFNYEAQPDKSGLPSDRFSAERPEGSISTLTIQRTEQRDSAMYRCASSLGTSGIYEQYFGPGTRLTVT.

The chain carries TRBV28 and TRBJ1-1, with D hard to call. From germline, CDR1 is MDHEN and CDR2 SYDVKM. The V end lost 5 bases, the J end lost 1 base, and 2 bases lay between the germline ends. The CDR3 is 11 amino acids. The CDR3 DNA sequence: TGTGCCAGCAGTGCGAACACTGAAGCTTTCTTT. This codes for CASSANTEAFF.

J is TRBJ1-5 and V is TRBV5-1, with D hard to call. Trimming cost V 7 bases and J 6 bases, with 26 bases left between them. This CDR3 is 17 amino acids long. Germline-derived CDR1 and CDR2 are SGHRS and YFSETQ. The CDR3 is CASGGGRIGIPSQPQHF. CDR3 sequence (DNA): TGCGCCAGCGGTGGAGGGAGGATCGGGATCCCGAGTCAGCCCCAGCATTTT.

This rearrangement joins TRBV29-1 to TRBJ2-5; possibly TRBD2 for D (6 bases). CDR3 length: 12 amino acids. Trimming took off 7 bases at V and 5 bases at J, with 14 bases between the two ends. Germline V gene sequence: CDR1 SQVTM, CDR2 ANQGSEA. The chain's CDR3 is CSAERVGETQYF. As DNA, the CDR3 is TGCAGCGCGGAGCGGGTGGGGGAGACCCAGTACTTC.